The rows below give T cell receptor beta chains drawn from one sample of a study of blood T cells in healthy people across ages. TCRdb reanalysed the 5' RACE reads using MiXCR and keeps one entry per CDR3 protein. This table has around 1,500,000 distinct CDR3 sequences, roughly 27% appearing once. Sequenced: blood. The receptors come from a woman between 25 and 40 years old in good health. The CDR3 runs from the conserved cysteine through the conserved F or W. A D gene is named only where the DNA matches it firmly. Clone size is stated in some rows and not others, as once, few, many or a class when expanded.

CDR3	DNA	V	J	D	size
CASSTGPSRYGYTF	TGTGCCAGCAGTACGGGACCGTCGAGGTATGGCTACACCTTC	TRBV12-3/TRBV12-4	TRBJ1-2	NA	few
CASSYDVSYNEQFF	TGTGCCAGCAGTTACGACGTCTCCTACAATGAGCAGTTCTTC	TRBV6-6	TRBJ2-1	NA	NA
CASSYPGLYYEQYF	TGTGCCAGCAGTTACCCGGGACTATACTACGAGCAGTACTTC	TRBV6-2/TRBV6-3	TRBJ2-7	TRBD2	NA
CASRAGGTYEQYF	TGTGCCAGCCGAGCGGGAGGGACCTACGAGCAGTACTTC	TRBV6-5	TRBJ2-7	TRBD2	few
CASSSGTGAPRNEQFF	TGTGCCAGCAGCTCAGGTACAGGGGCCCCTCGCAATGAGCAGTTCTTC	TRBV7-6	TRBJ2-1	TRBD1	once
CAQTVGTEGPRGYTF	TGTGCCCAAACAGTGGGGACAGAGGGACCTAGGGGCTACACCTTC	TRBV2	TRBJ1-2	TRBD1	few
CASSRRGGFRHEQFF	TGTGCCAGCAGCCGGCGGGGCGGGTTTCGTCACGAGCAGTTCTTC	TRBV5-4	TRBJ2-1	NA	NA
CASSQDYSGYEQYF	TGTGCCAGCAGCCAAGATTATAGTGGCTACGAGCAGTACTTC	TRBV3-1	TRBJ2-7	NA	NA
CASRGPRTSSYNEQFF	TGTGCCTCCCGGGGCCCACGGACCAGTTCCTACAATGAGCAGTTCTTC	TRBV24-1	TRBJ2-1	NA	few
CASSNTGGLNTGELFF	TGCGCCAGCAGCAACACCGGGGGGCTGAACACCGGGGAGCTGTTTTTT	TRBV5-1	TRBJ2-2	NA	NA
CSAPTQIGRETNEQFF	TGCAGCGCCCCTACCCAGATCGGGAGAGAAACCAATGAGCAGTTCTTC	TRBV29-1	TRBJ2-1	NA	many
CASSSASGSSNGNEQFF	TGTGCCAGCAGCTCCGCTAGCGGGAGCTCGAATGGTAATGAGCAGTTCTTC	TRBV6-1	TRBJ2-1	TRBD2	few
CATSPGVAGGKGYEQFF	TGTGCCACCAGTCCTGGGGTAGCGGGGGGCAAAGGATATGAGCAGTTCTTC	TRBV24-1	TRBJ2-1	TRBD2	NA